This T cell receptor beta chain was recovered during a study of blood T cell repertoires in COVID-19. The overall study: PBMCs, B-cell-depleted T cells, or T cells were the source of the cDNA or gDNA that made up the material.

V was cut by 4 bases and J by 0 bases, with 25 bases left in between. This CDR3 region has 20 residues. Germline values: CDR1 MNHEY, CDR2 SMNVEV (reference sequence). Clones were sequenced by immunoSEQ multiplex PCR, and TCRdb holds only the in-frame ones, with some missing. The data contain about 210,000 clones, 92% of them seen just once; the ten biggest clones take up around 1.2%. This TCR was sampled from a man aged 25-45 years with acute or convalescent COVID-19. The specimen sequenced was peripheral blood. The gene calls are TRBV27 and TRBJ2-1; D perhaps matches TRBD2 (6 bases). CDR3 in amino acids: CASSSGRYGRGLGSYNEQFF. Written as DNA, the CDR3 is TGTGCCAGCAGTTCGGGTCGATACGGTAGGGGACTCGGCTCCTACAATGAGCAGTTCTTC.